The present T cell receptor (beta chain) was sequenced within a study of T cells in Graves' hyperthyroidism and ophthalmopathy (dated by TCRdb to about 2019). Regarding the research as a whole: Peripheral blood samples were taken at the time of initial diagnosis, prior to any treatment. To identify distinguishing TCR V-J signatures, a discovery cohort of about 100 patients was used, comprising 40 to 45 with Graves' ophthalmopathy and around 57 with stable Graves' hyperthyroidism. Prospective prediction of ophthalmopathy was tested in an independent validation cohort of some 19 hyperthyroidism patients and some 17 patients who later progressed to ophthalmopathy. The 75 to 100 discovery patients were divided at random into training and test sets in a 7:3 ratio. Thyroid tissue and blood T-cell repertoires from about six Graves' hyperthyroidism patients were also compared in the study. Following sampling, methimazole starting at 30 mg daily was given to hyperthyroidism patients, and high-dose intravenous methylprednisolone was given to ophthalmopathy patients. The paper reports TCR Vbeta CDR3 sequencing of over 130 peripheral blood samples: approximately 43 ophthalmopathy, roughly 74 hyperthyroidism and around 17 progressor patients. Beyond this particular receptor, the publication reports: In validation, the model predicted progression to ophthalmopathy a median of about 6 months before onset, with approximately 70% sensitivity and 72.22% specificity. No statistical method was used to set the sample size in advance, and investigators knew the group allocation. A 13 V-J signature model separated ophthalmopathy from stable hyperthyroidism, with approximately 86% sensitivity and about 81% specificity in cross-validation and 80%/75% in testing. Blood samples also contained most of the expanded thyroid clonotypes (frequency above 0.001), which suggests that blood repertoires may reflect thyroid immune responses.

Hyperthyroidism patients were newly diagnosed, with disease duration under 2 months, and aged 18 to 65 years. Any patient with an uncontrolled infection, another autoimmune disease, pregnancy or lactation was excluded. Clinical symptoms, serum thyroxine and TRAb, thyroid ultrasound, and orbital computed tomography formed the basis for the diagnoses. Blood from progressor patients was drawn when they were first diagnosed with hyperthyroidism, before any ophthalmopathy symptoms appeared. PBMCs were separated from approximately 10 ml of fresh peripheral blood using Ficoll-Paque density gradient centrifugation. Progressor patients were first diagnosed with Graves' hyperthyroidism and then developed ophthalmopathy during follow-up. Total RNA was extracted using Trizol reagent, and RNA quality was assessed on an Agilent 2100 Bioanalyzer. This clonotype was detected ten times or more. Its antigen remains unidentified. Base-call qualities are not available, and no considerably larger clone is one nucleotide away.

For CDR1 and CDR2, the germline V gene lists SGHRS and YFSETQ. The CDR3, cysteine through phenylalanine, is 15 amino acids long. Only CDR3 DNA remains: 45 bases, in frame from the first base. The junction shows trimming of 4 bases on V and 7 bases on J, plus 17 bases between the germline ends. The TCR beta CDR3 regions were amplified from the RNA transcripts. The TCR CDR3 was subjected to a first round of RT-PCR using the HTBI primer set and the Qiagen OneStep RT-PCR kit. Libraries were constructed in a second round of multiplex PCR, after which size selection and purification were carried out. Paired-end sequencing of the libraries was performed with 100 bp reads on an Illumina HiSeq2000. For the original study's pipeline: SOAPnuke was used to process the raw data, with reads discarded if the reads contained adapters or uncalled bases, had a mean Phred below 15, or lacked an exact constant-primer or identifier match. COPE v1.2.5 was used to merge the high-quality paired reads, and each unique nucleotide sequence was defined as a clonotype. Clonotypes were aligned to IMGT TRBV, TRBD and TRBJ reference segments using MiTCR v1.1. Only V-J combinations with frequency above 0.0001, covering about 99% of repertoires, were analysed. A TCS score was defined as the ratio between F50 (clonal expansion) and ExV (chaos), using BLOSUM62-based TCRdist between CDR3 peptides within each V-J. Welch's t-statistics and random forest reduced fewer than 550 V-J features to some 14, which were used in a naive Bayes classifier (R e1071). TCRdb trimmed public reads at Q25 via fastp, called clones via MiXCR and kept in-frame beta chains. Records with the same CDR3 protein are collapsed into one entry carrying the most frequent genes and DNA. The V and J calls follow TCRdb's processing rather than the paper's. The sample table shows over 700,000 distinct CDR3 sequences, and around 19% are seen once. In total, the top ten clones hold over 15% of the sample.

The clonotype was recovered from a woman in her forties or fifties with Graves' hyperthyroidism that later progressed to Graves' ophthalmopathy. The specimen sequenced was blood. The sequence links TRBV5-1 to TRBJ2-2; TRBD2 could be the D gene, as 5 bases match. The CDR3 sequence is CASSPDGSGGGELFF. The nucleotide sequence reads as follows: TGCGCCAGCAGCCCTGATGGCAGCGGAGGCGGGGAGCTGTTTTTT. Outside the CDR3, residues come from the reference TRBV5-1 and TRBJ2-2 proteins, so the full variable domain is: KAGVTQTPRYLIKTRGQQVTLSCSPISGHRSVSWYQQTPGQGLQFLFEYFSETQRNKGNFPGRFSGRQFSNSRSEMNVSTLELGDSALYLCASSPDGSGGGELFFGEGSRLTVL.